This T cell receptor (beta chain) was observed in a study of regulatory T cells in long-lasting Graves disease. Whole-study findings and limits: New patients shared roughly 960 public clonotypes, and persistent patients shared more, with under 3,000. Patients with persistent disease showed a bias toward TRBV28, TRBJ1-2 and TRBJ2-5.

Time point noted: newly diagnosed GD, antithyroid drugs for less than 3 months. Isolated PBMC RNA provided the starting material for the TCR library. It was by American Thyroid Association guidelines that Graves' disease was diagnosed. As a group, patients came from one endocrinology department in Xi'an, China. In building TCR beta libraries, iRepertoire HTBI primers were used together with Arm-PCR of CDR3 regions. TCRdb re-called the multiplex PCR reads through MiXCR, storing one row per CDR3 protein. The sample has 300,000 to 400,000 distinct CDR3 sequences, less than 20% seen once. The CDR3 runs 16 residues. Germline V CDR1 and CDR2: MNHEY, SVGAGI. Trimming shortened V by 4 bases and J by 5 bases, and 18 bases separated the two germline ends. This clonotype was counted only a few times. Its target is not known.

The sample consisted of peripheral blood mononuclear cells (PBMCs), taken at new diagnosis, from a patient treated with antithyroid drugs. The TCR sequence derives from a female donor with Graves disease. The chain recombines TRBV6-5 with TRBJ2-1; D unclear. The CDR3 region has the DNA TGTGCCAGCAGTTCCTGGACCAGATACGGAGACAATGAGCAGTTCTTC. Its protein product is CASSSWTRYGDNEQFF.